This TCR beta chain was captured by sequencing in a study of T cell repertoires in cytomegalovirus infection. Using its own MiXCR run on the reads, TCRdb lists one record per CDR3 protein. The data hold a few hundred thousand distinct CDR3 sequences, with 26% observed a single time. Many counts were recorded for this clonotype. This receptor was obtained from a human donor in good health (CMV status not recorded). Some clones in this sample may be carry-over from other donors' samples. Sequencing used PBMCs.

Here the CDR3 DNA reads TGTGCCAGCGCGGACGACACAGATACGCAGTATTTT. Translation: CASADDTDTQYF. This sequence joins TRBV7-2 and TRBJ2-3; no firm D call. CDR1 is SGHTA and CDR2 is FQGNSA in the germline V gene. The V end was cut by 8 bases, the J end by 2 bases, with 8 bases between. This CDR3 comprises 12 residues.